The rows below give T cell receptor beta chains drawn from one sample of a study of metastatic and nonmetastatic thyroid tumors. TCRdb re-analyzed the PCR reads using MiXCR. The table lists fewer than 35,000 clones, 23% of them singletons. Sequencing input: blood. Source of these receptors: a female donor with papillary thyroid cancer or a benign thyroid nodule (not recorded which). Some clones in this sample may be carry-over from other donors' samples. Both conserved end residues are part of each CDR3. The order of the fields is D gene, J gene, clone size, V gene, CDR3 DNA, CDR3 protein. A D gene is named only where the DNA matches it firmly. Clone size, where shown, is once, few, many, or a class for clones that have expanded.

NA TRBJ1-5 many TRBV5-5 TGTGCCAGCAGCTTGGGGGGAGGACGCAATCAGCCCCAGCATTTT CASSLGGGRNQPQHF
TRBD1 TRBJ2-7 medium-sized TRBV10-3 TGTGCCATCAGCTGGACAGGGACCCCCTACGAGCAGTACTTC CAISWTGTPYEQYF
TRBD2 TRBJ2-1 many TRBV5-1 TGCGCCAGCAGCTTCAAGCGGGGGGGATACAATGAGCAGTTCTTC CASSFKRGGYNEQFF
NA TRBJ2-5 many TRBV2 TGTGCCAGCAGGGGGGACAATTTTCAAGAGACCCAGTACTTC CASRGDNFQETQYF
NA TRBJ1-1 many TRBV7-6 TGTGCCAGCAGCGAGGACGGGGGAACTGAAGCTTTCTTT CASSEDGGTEAFF
NA TRBJ1-5 many TRBV10-3 TGTGCCATCAGTGAGTCCCTACCAACGGAGTACGGTCAGCCCCAGCATTTT CAISESLPTEYGQPQHF
TRBD2 TRBJ2-1 many TRBV4-3 TGCGCCAGCAGCCCAGACGGGAGGGTCCTAGGAGGTGGCGAGCAGTTCTTC CASSPDGRVLGGGEQFF
TRBD1 TRBJ2-1 many TRBV19 TGTGCCAGTAGTATTAAATTTCAGGGGACAGGAGACAATGAGCAGTTCTTC CASSIKFQGTGDNEQFF
TRBD1 TRBJ2-5 many TRBV5-1 TGCGCCAGCGGATCCCCGACAGGGGGGATCCAAGAGACCCAGTACTTC CASGSPTGGIQETQYF
TRBD1 TRBJ1-2 medium-sized TRBV27 TGTGCCAGCAGTAGACAGGGGGCGCACTATGGCTACACCTTC CASSRQGAHYGYTF
NA TRBJ2-5 many TRBV20-1 TGCAGTGCTAGAGATTTTCTCAGCCTTACCTTCTTC CSARDFLSLTFF
NA TRBJ1-2 many TRBV19 TGTGCCAGTAGTCCGGGGGGATTAATCGGGGGCTACACCTTC CASSPGGLIGGYTF
NA TRBJ2-1 NA TRBV7-3 TGTGCCAGCAGCTTGACCCCCGGAGGCACGGAAACTTACAATGAGCAGTTCTTC CASSLTPGGTETYNEQFF
NA TRBJ2-5 NA TRBV7-2 TGTGCTAGCAGCTTAACAGTCCAAGAGAACCAGTACTTC CASSLTVQENQYF